This TCR beta chain was found in a study of T-cell reconstitution after alpha-beta-depleted transplantation in children. This CDR3 has 17 residues. CDR1 is SGHVS, CDR2 FQNEAQ, per germline. With 3 bases clipped from V and 3 bases from J, the junction kept 7 bases outside the gene matches. Library preparation (for TCRbeta) was performed with unique molecular identifiers. TCRdb recomputed calls from the PCR reads with MiXCR, one row per CDR3 protein. The sample lists some 520,000 distinct CDR3 sequences, 30% to 35% occurring once. The source material was PBMCs from the stem cell graft donor, sampled from the stem cell graft. V is TRBV7-8 and J is TRBJ2-5; 13 nucleotides line up with TRBD2. The source is a human donor who donated a stem cell graft to a child with aplastic anemia. The CDR3 DNA reads TGTGCCAGCAGCTTCGGGGATGGACTAGCGGGAGAAGAGACCCAGTACTTC. Translated: CASSFGDGLAGEETQYF.